This T cell receptor (beta chain) appears in the sequencing data of a study of immune cell composition in non-small cell lung cancer. The assay was immunoSEQ multiplex PCR, and TCRdb's table has in-frame clones only and misses some. The repertoire holds 1,500 to 2,000 clones, with approximately 80% as singletons. V shed 5 bases and J 5 bases; nucleotides not matched to a gene: 2. Germline assignment: CDR1 SGHAT and CDR2 FQNNGV. The CDR3 consists of 13 residues. This clone came up a few times. This sample was shared with a second study, whose subject was CD4 T cells in lung cancer.

This sequence was found in a human donor with non-small cell lung cancer. The chain couples TRBV11-2 to TRBJ2-2; 7 bases agree with TRBD1. What was sequenced was lung tumor tissue. CDR3 bases: TGTGCCAGCAGCCTGACAGGGACCGGGGAGCTGTTTTTT. Its translation is CASSLTGTGELFF. The variable domain in full, with the rest retrieved from reference TRBV11-2 and TRBJ2-2, is EAGVAQSPRYKIIEKRQSVAFWCNPISGHATLYWYQQILGQGPKLLIQFQNNGVVDDSQLPKDRFSAERLKGVDSTLKIQPAKLEDSAVYLCASSLTGTGELFFGEGSRLTVL.